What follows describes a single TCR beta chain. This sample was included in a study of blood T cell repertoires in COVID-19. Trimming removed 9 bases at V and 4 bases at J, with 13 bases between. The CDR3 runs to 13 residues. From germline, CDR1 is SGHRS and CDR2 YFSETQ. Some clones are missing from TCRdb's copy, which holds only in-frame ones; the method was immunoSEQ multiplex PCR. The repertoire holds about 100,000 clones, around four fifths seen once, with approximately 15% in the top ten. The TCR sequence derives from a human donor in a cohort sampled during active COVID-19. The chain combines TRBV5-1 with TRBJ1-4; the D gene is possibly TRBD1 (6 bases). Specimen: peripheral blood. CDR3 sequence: CATRTENNEKLFF. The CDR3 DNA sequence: TGCGCCACCAGGACAGAGAATAATGAAAAACTGTTTTTT.